This is a list of T cell receptor beta chains from one sample in a study of Graves' ophthalmopathy and Graves' hyperthyroidism. TCRdb redid the calling of the multiplex PCR reads with MiXCR, one entry per CDR3 protein. The sample includes approximately 1.2 million distinct CDR3 sequences, 35% to 40% of them seen just once. The source material was peripheral blood or thyroid tissue (not recorded which). The receptors originated from an adult man with Graves' hyperthyroidism. The CDR3 runs from the conserved cysteine through the conserved F or W. A D gene is named only where the DNA matches it firmly.

j_call,v_call,d_call,cdr3_aa
TRBJ2-2,TRBV24-1,NA,CATSSAPNTGELFF
TRBJ1-2,TRBV7-3,NA,CASSLTHLSYGYTF
TRBJ2-5,TRBV7-9,TRBD1,CASSLSTGEETQYF
TRBJ2-7,TRBV3-2,NA,CASSDGSKYHHEQYF
TRBJ2-7,TRBV11-3,NA,CASSLGPSSNGYEQYF
TRBJ1-1,TRBV7-7,NA,CAISESGDSEDFF
TRBJ2-7,TRBV6-1,TRBD1,CASSGGQGTTYEQYF
TRBJ2-5,TRBV7-2,NA,CAGSLGGQETQYF
TRBJ1-1,TRBV20-1,TRBD1,CSAVQGARTEAFF
TRBJ2-5,TRBV25-1,NA,CATSLFNRETQYF
TRBJ1-5,TRBV19,NA,CASSTSTGRGQPQHF
TRBJ1-2,TRBV20-1,TRBD1,CSARPFTGGDYGYTF
TRBJ2-7,TRBV2,TRBD1,CASGQERHTEQYF
TRBJ2-7,TRBV25-1,NA,CASSVGGTIYEQYF
TRBJ2-5,TRBV11-2,NA,CASSPNRQSQGQETQYF
TRBJ2-7,TRBV5-1,TRBD2,CASRGEDPLLAGSSYEQYF
TRBJ2-7,TRBV30,NA,CAWTWPGELLEQYF
TRBJ2-5,TRBV20-1,NA,CSATHRGDVETQYF
TRBJ1-6,TRBV12-3/TRBV12-4,NA,CASSLAEGISPLHF
TRBJ2-7,TRBV4-3,NA,CASSQEAQGSYEQYF
TRBJ2-7,TRBV7-8,NA,CASSQKATARHEQYF
TRBJ2-2,TRBV29-1,NA,CSVTRLGELFF
TRBJ1-2,TRBV6-1,TRBD1,CASSDRQGDYGYTF
TRBJ1-2,TRBV7-2,NA,CASSRRDTDFYGYTF
TRBJ1-6,TRBV10-2,NA,CASARGDSPLHF
TRBJ2-7,TRBV2,TRBD2,CASQTSGTSYEQYF
TRBJ2-7,TRBV7-6,TRBD1,CASSLVSGGPYEQYF
TRBJ1-5,TRBV7-9,TRBD1,CASSRTRDRGRDQPQHF
TRBJ1-6,TRBV2,NA,CASSGEGQGDSPLHF
TRBJ2-5,TRBV2,NA,CASSRDPAHRETQYF
TRBJ1-1,TRBV11-2,NA,CASSLSSTNTEAFF
TRBJ1-5,TRBV19,NA,CASKRSTQPQHF
TRBJ1-4,TRBV5-1,NA,CASSTGREEKLFF
TRBJ1-1,TRBV2,TRBD1,CASTTGCTEAFF
TRBJ1-5,TRBV6-5,NA,CASRKAGEAQHF
TRBJ1-1,TRBV6-1,NA,CATPGHSNTEAFF
TRBJ2-7,TRBV6-5,NA,CASSQGLLYEQYF
TRBJ2-2,TRBV5-1,TRBD1,CVSSVNRDRRLGTGELFF
TRBJ2-7,TRBV7-9,TRBD2,CASSLLPSPATSANYEQYF
TRBJ1-5,TRBV24-1,NA,CATSDGQGWGNQPQHF
TRBJ2-5,TRBV7-7,NA,CASSLASGGQETQYF
TRBJ1-5,TRBV7-2,NA,CASSVLRNQPQHF